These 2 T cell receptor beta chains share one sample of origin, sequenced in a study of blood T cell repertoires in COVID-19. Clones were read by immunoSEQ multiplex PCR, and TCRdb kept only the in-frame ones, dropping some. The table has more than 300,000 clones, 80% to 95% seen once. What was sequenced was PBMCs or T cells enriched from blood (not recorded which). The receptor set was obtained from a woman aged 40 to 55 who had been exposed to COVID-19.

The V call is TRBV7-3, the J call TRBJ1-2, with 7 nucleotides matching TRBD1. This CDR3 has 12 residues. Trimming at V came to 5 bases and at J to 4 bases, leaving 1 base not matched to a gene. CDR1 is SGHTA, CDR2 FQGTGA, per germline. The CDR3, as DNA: TGTGCCAGCAGCCGGGACAGCTATGGCTACACCTTC. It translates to CASSRDSYGYTF.

The CDR3 nucleotides read TGCGCCAGCAGCTTAATGGACAGGGGTTCCTATAATTCACCCCTCCACTTT. Translated: CASSLMDRGSYNSPLHF. This chain uses TRBV5-1 with TRBJ1-6; TRBD1 aligns across 9 bases. After removal of 2 bases from V and 1 base from J, the junction contained 4 bases not matched to a gene. There are 17 residues in the CDR3. In germline, CDR1 is SGHRS, CDR2 YFSETQ.